The 32 T cell receptor beta chains listed next were all sequenced from one sample in a study of tumor-infiltrating lymphocytes in primary liver carcinoma. Each 20-30 mg portion of unsorted bulk tissue served as the source for co-extraction of RNA and DNA. Using a constant-region primer together with ProtoScript II reverse transcriptase, TCR beta cDNA was made from 500 to 650 ng of total RNA. Three-round nested multiplex PCR performed with slightly modified ARM-PCR produced the TCR beta libraries. The opening two PCR rounds, around 11 cycles each, paired TRBV1-TRBV30 forward primers with a C-beta reverse primer. Using its own MiXCR run on the multiplex PCR reads, TCRdb lists one record per CDR3 protein. The sample holds roughly 48,000 distinct CDR3 sequences; about 68% are singletons and the top ten take around 30%. Sequencing input: liver tumor tissue from sampling region 3. The subset here: tumor region T3, left-lateral pole. The receptor source for this set is a man in his forties with primary liver carcinoma and hepatitis B virus infection.

The table lists this clonotype with many counts. This chain uses TRBV19 with TRBJ1-1; tentative D call: TRBD1 (6 bases). V was clipped by 5 bases and J by 3 bases, with 7 bases between them. CDR1 is LNHDA, CDR2 SQIVND, per germline (reference sequence). The CDR3 consists of 12 residues. Here the CDR3 reads CASSQGYTEAFF. Here the CDR3 DNA reads TGTGCCAGTAGTCAGGGGTACACTGAAGCTTTCTTT.

This clonotype was counted at least ten times. V gene TRBV13 combines with J gene TRBJ2-7; maybe TRBD2 (6 bases). CDR1 PRHDT and CDR2 FYEKMQ come from the germline V gene (reference sequence). V was clipped by 4 bases and J by 1 base, with 8 bases between them. The CDR3 spans 13 residues. CDR3 residues: CASSSGGSYEQYF. CDR3 nucleotide sequence: TGTGCCAGCAGCTCTGGAGGGTCCTACGAGCAGTACTTC. Together with reference TRBV13 and TRBJ2-7, the CDR3 gives the full variable domain: AAGVIQSPRHLIKEKRETATLKCYPIPRHDTVYWYQQGPGQDPQFLISFYEKMQSDKGSIPDRFSAQQFSDYHSELNMSSLELGDSALYFCASSSGGSYEQYFGPGTRLTVT.

This clonotype was seen more than once but under ten times. It may be a read error: a sequence one base away is much more abundant. The V and J genes are TRBV12-3 or TRBV12-4 and TRBJ2-1; 12 bases map to TRBD2. The CDR3 has 15 amino acids. V lost 7 bases and J lost 12; bases outside the gene matches: 13. The CDR3 sequence: CASTAPSGRGSGQFF. The CDR3 bases are TGTGCCAGCACCGCCCCTAGCGGGAGGGGGAGTGGGCAGTTCTTC.

A note on this clonotype: A much larger clone sits a single nucleotide away, making a read error possible. The chain combines TRBV5-1 with TRBJ1-5; D unresolved. There are 15 residues in the CDR3. Trimming shortened V by 0 bases and J by 4 bases, and 11 bases separated the two germline ends. Germline assignment: CDR1 SGHRS and CDR2 YFSETQ. The CDR3 DNA is TGCGCCAGCAGCTTGGAAGGGAAAGTTAATCAGCCCCAGCATTTT. It translates to CASSLEGKVNQPQHF.

Turning to this clonotype: This likely comes from a read error, as the CDR3 has no conserved phenylalanine or tryptophan at its end. The J gene is TRBJ2-5, the V gene TRBV12-3 or TRBV12-4; D is ambiguous. Trimming took 5 bases from V and 1 from J, leaving 8 bases between them. The CDR3 covers 13 residues. CDR3 coding DNA: TGTGCCAGCAGTCTCCTCTTCCAAGAGACCCAGTACCTC. The encoded protein is CASSLLFQETQYL.

Worth noting for this clonotype: A junction boundary mismatches the germline segment, possibly from a read error. The rearrangement joins TRBV11-2 to TRBJ1-1, with 10 nucleotides matching TRBD1. CDR1 is SGHAT, CDR2 FQNNGV, per germline. This CDR3 region has 17 residues. CDR3 protein: CASSPMGGQGFGTEVFF. The CDR3 region has the DNA TGTGCCAGCAGTCCAATGGGGGGACAGGGGTTCGGCACTGAAGTTTTCTTT.

Concerning this clonotype: A read error may account for a junction end that differs from germline. The gene calls are TRBV2 and TRBJ1-1; no clear D gene. The CDR3 extends over 14 amino acids. Germline V gene lookup returns CDR1 SNHLY and CDR2 FYNNEI. The CDR3 protein is CASSETDSNNEAFF. The CDR3 nucleotides read TGTGCCAGCAGTGAAACAGACTCAAACAATGAAGCTTTCTTT.

Points on this clonotype: This may stem from a read error, because a much larger clone lies one nucleotide away. The rearrangement joins TRBV7-9 to TRBJ1-5, with 7 bases lining up with TRBD1. Looked up from germline, CDR1 is SEHNR and CDR2 is FQNEAQ (reference sequence). The CDR3 has 16 residues. CDR3 residues: CASSRVTGYSKQPQHF. CDR3 sequence (DNA): TGTGCCAGCAGCCGCGTGACAGGGTATAGCAAACAGCCCCAGCATTTT.

A single count supports this clonotype. The J gene is TRBJ2-1, the V gene TRBV11-2; D may be TRBD2 (6 bases). With 7 bases removed from V and 7 bases from J, the gap between germline ends came to 17 bases. Germline loops: CDR1 SGHAT, CDR2 FQNNGV. The CDR3 loop spans 14 amino acids. The CDR3 reads CASNHSGNTNEQFF. For the CDR3, the DNA is TGTGCCAGCAATCATAGCGGAAATACGAATGAGCAGTTCTTC.

Comment on this clonotype: A much larger clone sits a single nucleotide away, making a read error possible. The chain couples TRBV7-3 to TRBJ2-2; D possibly uses TRBD1 or TRBD2 (5 bases each). This CDR3 spans 16 amino acids. Per germline, CDR1 SGHTA and CDR2 FQGTGA. Trimming removed 0 bases from V and 4 bases from J, with 12 bases in between. In DNA, the CDR3 is TGTGCCAGCAGCTTAACGTGGGGGAATAGCACCGGGGAGCTGTTTTTT. As protein: CASSLTWGNSTGELFF.

This clonotype was detected once. No conserved phenylalanine or tryptophan ends this CDR3, so it is likely a read error. This chain uses TRBV4-2 with TRBJ1-5; tentatively, D is TRBD1 (5 bases). Germline CDR1 is LGHNA and CDR2 is YNFKEQ. This CDR3 region has 15 residues. DNA of the CDR3: TGTGCCAGCAACCAAGATTGGGGGAGCAATCAGCCCCAGCATCTT. Translating gives CASNQDWGSNQPQHL.

This clonotype has at least ten counts. The rearrangement uses TRBV14 and TRBJ2-2; possibly TRBD1 for D (6 bases). The CDR3 extends over 14 amino acids. Trimming took off 6 bases at V and 1 base at J, with 9 bases between the two ends. CDR1 and CDR2 (germline): SGHDN, FVKESK. CDR3 DNA sequence: TGTGCCAGCAGGTCGGGACAGAACACCGGGGAGCTGTTTTTT. It encodes CASRSGQNTGELFF.

As to this clonotype: A much larger clone differs from this one at a single base, so this may be a read error. Without the conserved terminal phenylalanine or tryptophan, this CDR3 likely stems from a read error. This chain joins TRBV13 and TRBJ2-7; D not certain. Trimming shortened V by 1 base and J by 8 bases, and 15 bases separated the two germline ends. This CDR3 has 14 amino acids. The germline CDR1 and CDR2 sequences are PRHDT and FYEKMQ (reference sequence). CDR3 region: CASSLALPKGKQYL. The CDR3 bases are TGTGCCAGCAGCTTAGCCCTCCCCAAAGGGAAGCAGTACCTC.

The CDR3 loop is CASSEVPGQTDNEQFF. The CDR3 nucleotides are TGTGCCAGCAGTGAAGTCCCTGGACAGACGGACAATGAGCAGTTCTTC. The chain couples TRBV6-1 to TRBJ2-1; D may be TRBD1 (6 bases). Trimming removed 1 base at V and 5 bases at J, with 15 bases between. Germline V gives CDR1 MNHNS, CDR2 SASEGT. CDR3 length equals 16 residues.

Concerning this clonotype itself: One junction end disagrees with the germline gene, perhaps due to a read error. This sequence joins TRBV10-2 and TRBJ2-7, with 10 bases aligning to TRBD1. Germline V lookup: CDR1 WSHSY, CDR2 SAAADI. CDR3 length: 14 residues. CDR3 in DNA: TGCGTCAGCAGTGCTGGACAGGGGGGCTACGAGCAATACTTC. Translated: CVSSAGQGGYEQYF.

As concerns this clonotype: One end of the junction is discordant with germline, which a read error may explain. The gene calls are TRBV11-2 and TRBJ2-5; tentative D call: TRBD2 (6 bases). The CDR3 length is 16 residues. Germline CDR1 and CDR2: SGHAT and FQNNGV. The CDR3, as DNA: TGCGCCAGCAGAACCCGGGACTCGGCCCACCAAGCGACCCAGTACTTC. Translation: CASRTRDSAHQATQYF.

About this clonotype: One end of the junction is discordant with germline, which a read error may explain. The genes are TRBV11-2 and TRBJ2-7; perhaps TRBD2 as D (8 bases). The CDR3 covers 15 residues. Germline V gene lookup returns CDR1 SGHAT and CDR2 FQNNGV. The CDR3 DNA sequence: TGTGCCAGTAGCCAATACTCGGGAGGGGGCTACGAGCAGCACTTC. It codes for CASSQYSGGGYEQHF.

Concerning this clonotype: Compared with germline, one end of the junction differs, possibly owing to a read error. This chain joins TRBV11-2 and TRBJ2-2; 7 nucleotides align to TRBD2. This CDR3 is built from 16 residues. CDR1 and CDR2 from the germline V gene are SGHAT and FQNNGV. The CDR3: CASSLVALAATVELFF. DNA of the CDR3: TGTGCCAGCAGCTTAGTGGCGCTAGCGGCAACCGTGGAGCTGTTCTTT. Full variable domain (missing parts from reference TRBV11-2 and TRBJ2-2): EAGVAQSPRYKIIEKRQSVAFWCNPISGHATLYWYQQILGQGPKLLIQFQNNGVVDDSQLPKDRFSAERLKGVDSTLKIQPAKLEDSAVYLCASSLVALAATVELFFGEGSRLTVL.

With respect to this clonotype: The junction departs from germline at one end; a sequencing error may be responsible. The chain employs TRBV4-1 and TRBJ1-4; TRBD1 matches 7 bases. Germline CDR1 is MGHRA and CDR2 is YSYEKL. The CDR3 sequence is 15 residues long. The CDR3 is CACSPPGRDSEKLSF. The DNA of the CDR3 is TGCGCCTGCAGCCCCCCTGGCCGGGACAGTGAAAAACTGTCTTTT.

This clonotype was counted only a few times. The V and J genes are TRBV9 and TRBJ2-7; D perhaps matches TRBD2 (5 bases). Per the germline V gene, CDR1 is SGDLS and CDR2 is YYNGEE. Trimming stripped 0 bases from V and 3 bases from J, with 13 bases between. The CDR3 covers 15 residues. The CDR3 DNA reads TGTGCCAGCAGCGTAGAGGCAACCAGCGGCTACGAGCAGTACTTC. It yields the protein CASSVEATSGYEQYF.

Of note for this clonotype: Germline is not matched at one junction end, which may reflect a read error. The chain employs TRBV5-4 and TRBJ2-2; TRBD1 agrees at 10 bases. CDR1 and CDR2 from the germline V gene are SGHNT and YYREEE (reference sequence). CDR3 size: 15 residues. CDR3: CASSLGQGNIGELFF. The CDR3 DNA sequence: TGTGCCAGTAGCTTGGGACAGGGGAACATCGGGGAGCTGTTTTTT.

This clonotype is a singleton in its sample. A much larger clone is a single base away; this may be a read error. This sequence joins TRBV28 and TRBJ2-3; 7 bases align to TRBD1. The germline gives CDR1 MDHEN, CDR2 SYDVKM. The V gene end was trimmed by 2 bases and the J gene end by 14 bases; junction bases not matched to a gene: 10. The CDR3 runs 13 residues. CDR3 in amino acids: CASSLPGTVSRYF. In nucleotides, the CDR3 is TGTGCCAGCAGTTTACCCGGGACAGTGTCTCGGTATTTT.

About this clonotype: The junction departs from germline at one end; a sequencing error may be responsible. This chain joins TRBV5-1 and TRBJ2-3; D uncertain. CDR1 SGHRS and CDR2 YFSETQ come from the germline V gene. The CDR3 extends over 15 amino acids. CDR3 coding DNA: TGCGCCAGCAGCTGGAGAGACCGGAGCACAAATACGCAGTATTTT. Amino acids: CASSWRDRSTNTQYF.

About this clonotype itself: Here the CDR3 omits its conserved ending phenylalanine or tryptophan, so a read error is the likely source. J is TRBJ2-5 and V is TRBV12-3 or TRBV12-4; D might be TRBD2 (7 bases). The CDR3 covers 15 residues. This CDR3 is CTNSSGGGWEETQYL. The CDR3, as DNA: TGTACCAACAGTAGTGGGGGGGGCTGGGAAGAGACCCAGTACTTA.

This clonotype was counted at least ten times. The chain combines TRBV5-1 with TRBJ2-1; 9 bases fit TRBD1. There are 14 residues in the CDR3. Per the germline V gene, CDR1 is SGHRS and CDR2 is YFSETQ. The junction had 4 bases not matched to a gene; V was cut back by 4 bases and J by 5 bases. The CDR3 here is CASSPDRGNNEQFF. The CDR3 DNA reads as TGCGCCAGCAGCCCGGACAGGGGAAACAATGAGCAGTTCTTC.

Details on this clonotype: A read error is possible here, since a much larger clone lies one base away. The chain couples TRBV7-9 to TRBJ2-1; D unresolved. Trimming removed 5 bases from V and 2 bases from J, with 22 bases in between. This CDR3 region has 18 residues. CDR1 is SEHNR, CDR2 FQNEAQ, per germline (reference sequence). The CDR3 coding sequence is TGTGCCAGCAGCCCCCGGCGTGTGCCCGAAAGCCCCTACAATGAGCAGTTCTTC. Translating gives CASSPRRVPESPYNEQFF. Filled out from reference TRBV7-9 and TRBJ2-1, the complete variable domain reads DTGVSQNPRHKITKRGQNVTFRCDPISEHNRLYWYRQTLGQGPEFLTYFQNEAQLEKSRLLSDRFSAERPKGSFSTLEIQRTEQGDSAMYLCASSPRRVPESPYNEQFFGPGTRLTVL.

This clonotype was seen ten or more times. The J gene is TRBJ2-6, the V gene TRBV12-3 or TRBV12-4; D is possibly TRBD2 (5 bases). Trimming removed 1 base at V and 2 bases at J, with 6 bases between. This CDR3 contains 15 residues. CDR3 in DNA: TGTGCCAGCAGTTTAGTAGCGCCTGGGGCCAACGTCCTGACTTTC. Translation gives CASSLVAPGANVLTF.

The chain carries TRBV10-3 and TRBJ2-3, with D uncertain. The V end was cut by 10 bases, the J end by 5 bases, with 16 bases between. Germline V gene sequence: CDR1 ENHRY, CDR2 SYGVKD. The CDR3 covers 13 residues. The CDR3 DNA sequence: TGTGCCAATCGGAATAACAAGGGAGATACGCAGTATTTT. It is translated as CANRNNKGDTQYF.

This clonotype was counted at least ten times. The genes are TRBV29-1 and TRBJ2-1; 10 nucleotides agree with TRBD2. Per the germline V gene, CDR1 is SQVTM and CDR2 is ANQGSEA. Trimming removed 4 bases from V and 7 bases from J; junction bases left unmatched: 7. The CDR3 loop spans 14 amino acids. DNA of the CDR3: TGCAGCGTTGGAGGACTAGCGGTCGGGAATGAGCAGTTCTTC. The encoded protein is CSVGGLAVGNEQFF.

Concerning this clonotype itself: A much bigger clone sits one base away, suggesting this may be a read error. The gene calls are TRBV11-2 and TRBJ2-5; possibly TRBD2 for D (6 bases). This CDR3 is built from 14 residues. CDR1 and CDR2 (germline): SGHAT, FQNNGV. Written as DNA, the CDR3 is TGTGCCAGCAGCTTGCGGGGCATGCAAGAGACCCAGCACTTC. Encoded protein: CASSLRGMQETQHF.

Ten or more counts support this clonotype. The genes are TRBV7-8 and TRBJ2-1; 11 bases line up with TRBD2. CDR3 size: 15 residues. Germline lookup yields CDR1 SGHVS and CDR2 FQNEAQ. V shed 4 bases, J shed 4 bases, and the junction held 3 bases outside the gene matches. The CDR3 region is CASSSGTSGYNEQFF. The CDR3 nucleotides are TGTGCCAGCAGCTCTGGGACTAGCGGATACAATGAGCAGTTCTTC. The full variable domain, completed using reference TRBV7-8 and TRBJ2-1, is GAGVSQSPRYKVAKRGQDVALRCDPISGHVSLFWYQQALGQGPEFLTYFQNEAQLDKSGLPSDRFFAERPEGSVSTLKIQRTQQEDSAVYLCASSSGTSGYNEQFFGPGTRLTVL.

With respect to this clonotype: At one end the junction does not follow the germline gene, possibly because of a read error. The chain combines TRBV12-3 or TRBV12-4 with TRBJ2-7; 11 nucleotides agree with TRBD2. The CDR3 runs 16 residues. This CDR3 reads CTSSLLAGGSPYEQYF. The CDR3 DNA reads TGCACCAGCAGTTTATTAGCGGGAGGGTCTCCCTACGAGCAGTACTTC.